This T cell receptor (beta chain) was identified in a study of T-cell memory formation after mild COVID-19. This clonotype was observed a handful of times. Using its own MiXCR run on the 5' RACE reads, TCRdb lists one record per CDR3 protein. This sample has around 370,000 distinct CDR3 sequences, with under 25% found just once. What was sequenced was PBMCs or a T cell subset sorted from them (not recorded which). This clonotype originated in an adult woman who had mild COVID-19 (a few samples of this study predate the infection). Cell type and time point are not known.

The CDR3: CASSFPPGGAYEQYF. The CDR3 DNA reads TGTGCCAGCAGTTTCCCCCCCGGGGGGGCCTACGAGCAGTACTTC. The chain couples TRBV12-3 or TRBV12-4 to TRBJ2-7; 8 bases line up with TRBD2. V lost 3 bases and J lost 2; bases outside the gene matches: 6. The CDR3 has 15 amino acids.